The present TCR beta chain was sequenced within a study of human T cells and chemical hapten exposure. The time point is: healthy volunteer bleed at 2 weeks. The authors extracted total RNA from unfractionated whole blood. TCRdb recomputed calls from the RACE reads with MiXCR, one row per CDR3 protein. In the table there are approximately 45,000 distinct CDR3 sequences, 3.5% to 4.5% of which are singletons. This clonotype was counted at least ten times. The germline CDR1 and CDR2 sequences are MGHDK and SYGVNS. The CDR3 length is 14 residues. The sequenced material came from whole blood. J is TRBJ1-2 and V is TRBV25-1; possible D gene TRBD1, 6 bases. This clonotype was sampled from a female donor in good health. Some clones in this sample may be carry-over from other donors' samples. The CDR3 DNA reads TGTGCTCCGTTTGTGGGGGCGCACGGCTATGGCTACACCTTC. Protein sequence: CAPFVGAHGYGYTF.